The sequence of this TCR beta chain was determined in a study of blood T cell repertoires in COVID-19. Turning to the study itself: Material from acute and convalescent COVID-19 was sourced from the United States, Italy and Spain. PBMCs, B-cell-depleted T cells, or T cells were the source of the cDNA or gDNA that made up the material.

How the authors handled the data: For nucleated cells, counts were estimated from reference gene primer amplification. TCRdb's table, derived via immunoSEQ multiplex PCR, lists solely in-frame clones and lacks some. The D gene and trimming were derived from the DNA, and the V and J assignments and clone size from that table. The table includes 150,000 to 190,000 clones, approximately 80% detected once. Germline-derived CDR1 and CDR2 are SGHTA and FQGNSA. With V trimmed by 4 bases and J by 10 bases, 6 bases remained unmatched. This CDR3 has 14 amino acids. The sample taken for sequencing was peripheral blood. The V gene is TRBV7-2, the J gene TRBJ2-1, with 11 nucleotides matching TRBD2. This TCR was sampled from a man in his sixties with acute or convalescent COVID-19. The CDR3 loop is CASSSTSGDTEQFF. The CDR3 DNA follows: TGTGCCAGCAGCTCGACTAGCGGGGATACGGAGCAGTTCTTC.